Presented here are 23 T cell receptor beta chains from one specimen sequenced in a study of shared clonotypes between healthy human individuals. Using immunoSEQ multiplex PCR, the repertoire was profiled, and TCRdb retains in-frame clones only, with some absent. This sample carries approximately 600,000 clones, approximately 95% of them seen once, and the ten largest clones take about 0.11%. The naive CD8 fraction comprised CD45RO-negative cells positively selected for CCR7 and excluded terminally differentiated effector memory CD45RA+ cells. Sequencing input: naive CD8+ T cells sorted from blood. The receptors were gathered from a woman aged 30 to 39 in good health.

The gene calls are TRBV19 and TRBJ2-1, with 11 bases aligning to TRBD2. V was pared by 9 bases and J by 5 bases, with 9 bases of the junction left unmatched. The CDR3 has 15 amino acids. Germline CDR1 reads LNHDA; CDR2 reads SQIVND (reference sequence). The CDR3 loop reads CASTTSGRMNNEQFF. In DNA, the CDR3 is TGTGCCAGCACAACTAGCGGGAGAATGAACAATGAGCAGTTCTTC.

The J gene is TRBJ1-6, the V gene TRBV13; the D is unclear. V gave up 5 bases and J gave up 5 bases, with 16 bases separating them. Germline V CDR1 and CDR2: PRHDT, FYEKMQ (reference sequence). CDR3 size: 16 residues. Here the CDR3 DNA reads TGTGCCAGCAGCCCCACCCCTTTAAGCAATAATTCACCCCTCCACTTT. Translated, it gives CASSPTPLSNNSPLHF.

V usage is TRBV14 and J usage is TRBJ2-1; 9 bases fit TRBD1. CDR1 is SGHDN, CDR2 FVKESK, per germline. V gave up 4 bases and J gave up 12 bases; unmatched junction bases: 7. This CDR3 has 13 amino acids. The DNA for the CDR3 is TGTGCCAGCAGCCCGTGGACAGGGGTTTGGCAGTTCTTC. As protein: CASSPWTGVWQFF.

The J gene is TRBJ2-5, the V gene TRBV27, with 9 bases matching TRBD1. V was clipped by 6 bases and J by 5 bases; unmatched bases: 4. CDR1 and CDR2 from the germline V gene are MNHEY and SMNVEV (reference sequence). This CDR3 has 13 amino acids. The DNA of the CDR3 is TGTGCCAGCAGCAACAGGGGGCTGGAGACCCAGTACTTC. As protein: CASSNRGLETQYF.

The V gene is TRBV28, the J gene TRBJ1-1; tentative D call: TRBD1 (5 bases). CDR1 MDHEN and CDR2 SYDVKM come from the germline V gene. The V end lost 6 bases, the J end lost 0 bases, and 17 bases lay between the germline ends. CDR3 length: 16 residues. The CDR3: CASRRRIGHMNTEAFF. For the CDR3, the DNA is TGTGCCAGCAGACGTAGGATCGGACACATGAACACTGAAGCTTTCTTT.

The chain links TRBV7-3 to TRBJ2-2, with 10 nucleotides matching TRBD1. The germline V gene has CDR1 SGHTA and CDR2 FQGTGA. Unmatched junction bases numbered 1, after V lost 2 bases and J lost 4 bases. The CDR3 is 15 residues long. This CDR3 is CASSLGTGATGELFF. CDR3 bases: TGTGCCAGCAGCTTAGGGACAGGGGCCACCGGGGAGCTGTTTTTT.

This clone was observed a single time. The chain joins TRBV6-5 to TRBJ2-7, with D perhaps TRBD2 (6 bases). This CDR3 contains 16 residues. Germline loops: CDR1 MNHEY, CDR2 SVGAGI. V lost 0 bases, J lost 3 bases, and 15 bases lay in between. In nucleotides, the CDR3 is TGTGCCAGCAGTTACTCTGGGGACTCCAACTTCTACGAGCAGTACTTC. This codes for CASSYSGDSNFYEQYF.

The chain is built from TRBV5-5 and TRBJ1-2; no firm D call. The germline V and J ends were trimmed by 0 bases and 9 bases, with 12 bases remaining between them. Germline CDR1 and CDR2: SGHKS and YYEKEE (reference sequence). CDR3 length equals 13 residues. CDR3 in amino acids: CASSLAPIYSYTF. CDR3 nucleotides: TGTGCCAGCAGCTTGGCCCCCATCTACAGCTACACCTTC.

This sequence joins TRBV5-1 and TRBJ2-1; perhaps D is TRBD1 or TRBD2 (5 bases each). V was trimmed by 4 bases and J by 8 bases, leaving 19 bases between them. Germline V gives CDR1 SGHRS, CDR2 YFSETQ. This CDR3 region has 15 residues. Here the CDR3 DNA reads TGCGCCAGCAGCCCGGCTGTGATACGGGGCGATGAGCAGTTCTTC. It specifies CASSPAVIRGDEQFF. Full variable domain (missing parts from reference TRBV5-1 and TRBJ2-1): KAGVTQTPRYLIKTRGQQVTLSCSPISGHRSVSWYQQTPGQGLQFLFEYFSETQRNKGNFPGRFSGRQFSNSRSEMNVSTLELGDSALYLCASSPAVIRGDEQFFGPGTRLTVL.

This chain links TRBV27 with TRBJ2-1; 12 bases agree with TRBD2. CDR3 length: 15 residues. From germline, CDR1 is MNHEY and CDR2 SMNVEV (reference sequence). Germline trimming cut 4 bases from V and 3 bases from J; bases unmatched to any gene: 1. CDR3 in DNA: TGTGCCAGCAGTTCACTAGCGGGAGGCTACAATGAGCAGTTCTTC. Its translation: CASSSLAGGYNEQFF.

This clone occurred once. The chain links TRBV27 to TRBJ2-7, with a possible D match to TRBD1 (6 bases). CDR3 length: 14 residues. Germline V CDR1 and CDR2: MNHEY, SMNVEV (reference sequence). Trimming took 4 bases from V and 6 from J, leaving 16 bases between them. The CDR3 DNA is TGTGCCAGCAGTTCAACCCCGTACAGGGCCGAGCAGTACTTC. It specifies CASSSTPYRAEQYF.

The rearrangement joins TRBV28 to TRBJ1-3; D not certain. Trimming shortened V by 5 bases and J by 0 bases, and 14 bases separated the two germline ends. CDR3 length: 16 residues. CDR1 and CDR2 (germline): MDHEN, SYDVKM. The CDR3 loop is CASSPMTPRSGNTIYF. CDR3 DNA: TGTGCCAGCAGTCCCATGACACCCCGCTCTGGAAACACCATATATTTT.

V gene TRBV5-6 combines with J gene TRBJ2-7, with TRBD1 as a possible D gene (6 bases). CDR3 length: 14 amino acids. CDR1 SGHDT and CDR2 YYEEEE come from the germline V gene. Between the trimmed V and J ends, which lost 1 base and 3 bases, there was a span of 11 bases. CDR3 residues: CASSLQGLDYEQYF. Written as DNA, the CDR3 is TGTGCCAGCAGCTTGCAGGGGCTCGACTACGAGCAGTACTTC.

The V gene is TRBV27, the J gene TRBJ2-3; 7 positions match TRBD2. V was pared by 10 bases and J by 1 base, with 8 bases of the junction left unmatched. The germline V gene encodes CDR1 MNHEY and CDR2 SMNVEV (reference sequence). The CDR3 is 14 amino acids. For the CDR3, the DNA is TGTGCCACCAGGAGCGGGACGCGCACAGATACGCAGTATTTT. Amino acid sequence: CATRSGTRTDTQYF.

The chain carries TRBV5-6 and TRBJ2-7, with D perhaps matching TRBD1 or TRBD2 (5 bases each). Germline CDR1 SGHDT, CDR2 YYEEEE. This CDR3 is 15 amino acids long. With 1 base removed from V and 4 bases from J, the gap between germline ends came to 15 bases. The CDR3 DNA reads TGTGCCAGCAGCTTGTATGGGACGGAGGAATACGAGCAGTACTTC. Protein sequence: CASSLYGTEEYEQYF.

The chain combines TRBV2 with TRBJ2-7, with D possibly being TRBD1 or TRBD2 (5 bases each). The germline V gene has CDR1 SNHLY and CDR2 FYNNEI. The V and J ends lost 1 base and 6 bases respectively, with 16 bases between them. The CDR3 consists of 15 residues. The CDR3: CASSEGGTVPPEQYF. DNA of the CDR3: TGTGCCAGCAGTGAAGGTGGGACGGTGCCGCCCGAGCAGTACTTC.

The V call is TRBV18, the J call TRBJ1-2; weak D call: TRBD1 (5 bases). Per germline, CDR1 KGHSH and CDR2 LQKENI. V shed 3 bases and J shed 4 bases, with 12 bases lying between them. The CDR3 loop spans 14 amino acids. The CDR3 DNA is TGTGCCAGCTCACCCGAGGGGTCGGGCTATGGCTACACCTTC. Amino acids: CASSPEGSGYGYTF.

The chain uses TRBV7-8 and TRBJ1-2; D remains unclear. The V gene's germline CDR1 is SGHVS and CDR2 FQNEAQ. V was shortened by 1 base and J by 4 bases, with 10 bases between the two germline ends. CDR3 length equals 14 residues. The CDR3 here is CASSLGGRTYGYTF. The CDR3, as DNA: TGTGCCAGCAGCTTAGGAGGTCGGACCTATGGCTACACCTTC.

The CDR3, as DNA: TGTGCCAGCAGTGATCGGGACAATCCTTACGAGCAGTACTTC. Its translation is CASSDRDNPYEQYF. This rearrangement joins TRBV25-1 to TRBJ2-7, with D tentatively TRBD1 (6 bases). Trimming removed 3 bases from V and 4 bases from J, with 13 bases in between. The CDR3 spans 14 residues. Per germline, CDR1 MGHDK and CDR2 SYGVNS.

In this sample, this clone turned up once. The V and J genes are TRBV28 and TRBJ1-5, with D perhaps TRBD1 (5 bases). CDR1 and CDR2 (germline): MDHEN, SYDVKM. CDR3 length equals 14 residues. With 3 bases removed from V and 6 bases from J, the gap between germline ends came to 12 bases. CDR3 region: CASSLGGVVQPQHF. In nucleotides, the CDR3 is TGTGCCAGCAGTTTGGGGGGGGTGGTTCAGCCCCAGCATTTT. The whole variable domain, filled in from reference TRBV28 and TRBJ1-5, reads DVKVTQSSRYLVKRTGEKVFLECVQDMDHENMFWYRQDPGLGLRLIYFSYDVKMKEKGDIPEGYSVSREKKERFSLILESASTNQTSMYLCASSLGGVVQPQHFGDGTRLSIL.

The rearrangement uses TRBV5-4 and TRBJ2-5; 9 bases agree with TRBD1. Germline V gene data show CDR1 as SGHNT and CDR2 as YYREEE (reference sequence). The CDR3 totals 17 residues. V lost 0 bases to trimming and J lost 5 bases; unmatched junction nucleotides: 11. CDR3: CASSLVGTGRHRETQYF. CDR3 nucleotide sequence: TGTGCCAGCAGCTTGGTTGGGACAGGGAGGCACCGGGAGACCCAGTACTTC.

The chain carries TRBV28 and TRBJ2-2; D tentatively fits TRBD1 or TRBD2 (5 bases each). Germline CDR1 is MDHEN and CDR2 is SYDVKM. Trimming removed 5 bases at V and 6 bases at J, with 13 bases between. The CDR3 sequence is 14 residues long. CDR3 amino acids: CASSPGPTSGELFF. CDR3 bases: TGTGCCAGCAGTCCGGGGCCGACCTCCGGGGAGCTGTTTTTT.

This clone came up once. The CDR3, as DNA: TGTGCCAGCAGTGCCATCGGGACTAATGAAAAACTGTTTTTT. It specifies CASSAIGTNEKLFF. The V and J genes are TRBV6-1 and TRBJ1-4; D is uncertain. The CDR3 loop spans 14 amino acids. Germline lookup yields CDR1 MNHNS and CDR2 SASEGT. V was shortened by 4 bases and J by 2 bases, with 8 bases between the two germline ends.